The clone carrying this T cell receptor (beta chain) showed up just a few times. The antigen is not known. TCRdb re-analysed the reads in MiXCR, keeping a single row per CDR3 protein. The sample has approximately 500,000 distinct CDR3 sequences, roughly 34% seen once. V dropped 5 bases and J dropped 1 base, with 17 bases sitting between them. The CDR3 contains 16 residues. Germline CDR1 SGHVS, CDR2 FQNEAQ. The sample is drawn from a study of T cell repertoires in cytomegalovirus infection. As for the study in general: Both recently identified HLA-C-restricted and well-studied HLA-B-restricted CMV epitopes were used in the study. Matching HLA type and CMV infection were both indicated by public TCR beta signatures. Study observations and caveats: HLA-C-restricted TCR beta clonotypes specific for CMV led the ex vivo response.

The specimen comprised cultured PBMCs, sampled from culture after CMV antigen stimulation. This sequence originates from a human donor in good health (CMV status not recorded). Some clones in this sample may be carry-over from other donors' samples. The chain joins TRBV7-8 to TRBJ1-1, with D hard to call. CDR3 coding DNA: TGTGCCAGCAGCCCATGGCCCCGAAGAAGGAACACTGAAGCTTTCTTT. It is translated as CASSPWPRRRNTEAFF.